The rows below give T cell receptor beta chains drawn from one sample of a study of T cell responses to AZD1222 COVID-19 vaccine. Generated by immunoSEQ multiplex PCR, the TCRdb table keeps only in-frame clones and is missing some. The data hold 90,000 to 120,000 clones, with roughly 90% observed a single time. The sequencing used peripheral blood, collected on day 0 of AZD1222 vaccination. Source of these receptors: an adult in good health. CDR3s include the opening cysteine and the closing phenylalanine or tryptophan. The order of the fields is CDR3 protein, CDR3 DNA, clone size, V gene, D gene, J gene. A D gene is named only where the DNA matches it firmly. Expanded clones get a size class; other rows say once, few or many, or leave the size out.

cdr3_aa: CASSLAGTGNYGYTF; cdr3_nt: TGTGCCAGCAGCCTGGCCGGGACAGGGAACTATGGCTACACCTTC; clone_size: -; v_call: TRBV7-8; d_call: TRBD1; j_call: TRBJ1-2
cdr3_aa: CATSDSDYNEQFF; cdr3_nt: TGTGCCACCAGTGATTCGGACTACAATGAGCAGTTCTTC; clone_size: once; v_call: TRBV24-1; d_call: -; j_call: TRBJ2-1
cdr3_aa: CASSIRLGGSSNQPQHF; cdr3_nt: TGTGCCAGTAGTATAAGATTAGGGGGGTCTAGCAATCAGCCCCAGCATTTT; clone_size: -; v_call: TRBV19; d_call: -; j_call: TRBJ1-5
cdr3_aa: CASSGPTDTQYF; cdr3_nt: TGTGCTAGCTCGGGCCCCACAGATACGCAGTATTTT; clone_size: -; v_call: TRBV12-5; d_call: -; j_call: TRBJ2-3
cdr3_aa: CASEDSNEKLFF; cdr3_nt: TGTGCCAGCGAGGACAGCAATGAAAAACTGTTTTTT; clone_size: -; v_call: TRBV28; d_call: -; j_call: TRBJ1-4
cdr3_aa: CASSPGGDQPQHF; cdr3_nt: TGTGCCAGTAGTCCGGGCGGGGATCAGCCCCAGCATTTT; clone_size: -; v_call: TRBV19; d_call: -; j_call: TRBJ1-5
cdr3_aa: CASSLVSAGGTEAFF; cdr3_nt: TGTGCCAGCAGCTTAGTGTCAGCGGGGGGCACTGAAGCTTTCTTT; clone_size: -; v_call: TRBV7-8; d_call: -; j_call: TRBJ1-1
cdr3_aa: CASSALSGDPSRSPLHF; cdr3_nt: TGTGCCAGCAGTGCCCTCTCAGGGGACCCTTCGCGGTCACCCCTCCACTTT; clone_size: -; v_call: TRBV27; d_call: -; j_call: TRBJ1-6
cdr3_aa: CSARLDNEQFF; cdr3_nt: TGCAGTGCTCGGCTGGACAATGAGCAGTTCTTC; clone_size: -; v_call: TRBV20-1; d_call: -; j_call: TRBJ2-1
cdr3_aa: CATSDSKTSKTGELFF; cdr3_nt: TGTGCCACCAGTGACTCTAAGACGTCGAAGACCGGGGAGCTGTTTTTT; clone_size: -; v_call: TRBV24-1; d_call: -; j_call: TRBJ2-2
cdr3_aa: CAISESTSGFHYEQYF; cdr3_nt: TGTGCCATCAGTGAGTCGACTAGCGGATTCCACTACGAGCAGTACTTC; clone_size: -; v_call: TRBV10-3; d_call: TRBD2; j_call: TRBJ2-7
cdr3_aa: CASSQWAEVGYTF; cdr3_nt: TGTGCCAGCAGCCAATGGGCGGAGGTCGGCTACACCTTC; clone_size: once; v_call: TRBV3-1/TRBV3-2; d_call: -; j_call: TRBJ1-2
cdr3_aa: CASRADQNTEAFF; cdr3_nt: TGTGCCAGCAGAGCGGACCAAAACACTGAAGCTTTCTTT; clone_size: -; v_call: TRBV7-2; d_call: -; j_call: TRBJ1-1
cdr3_aa: CASSTTGGQYNEQFF; cdr3_nt: TGTGCCAGTAGTACCACAGGGGGCCAATACAATGAGCAGTTCTTC; clone_size: -; v_call: TRBV19; d_call: TRBD1; j_call: TRBJ2-1
cdr3_aa: CASKLTPDAADYGYTF; cdr3_nt: TGTGCCAGCAAATTAACCCCGGATGCGGCTGACTATGGCTACACCTTC; clone_size: -; v_call: TRBV9; d_call: -; j_call: TRBJ1-2
cdr3_aa: CSARGSEAFF; cdr3_nt: TGCAGTGCTAGAGGGTCTGAAGCTTTCTTT; clone_size: -; v_call: TRBV20-1; d_call: -; j_call: TRBJ1-1
cdr3_aa: CASSQGGGDTQYF; cdr3_nt: TGTGCCAGCAGCCAAGGAGGGGGAGATACGCAGTATTTT; clone_size: -; v_call: TRBV16; d_call: -; j_call: TRBJ2-3
cdr3_aa: CASSYPMGGGGEGYTF; cdr3_nt: TGTGCCAGCAGTTACCCCATGGGGGGGGGAGGTGAGGGCTACACCTTC; clone_size: -; v_call: TRBV6-6; d_call: -; j_call: TRBJ1-2
cdr3_aa: CASTTGQPQHF; cdr3_nt: TGTGCCAGCACCACCGGTCAGCCCCAGCATTTT; clone_size: -; v_call: TRBV28; d_call: -; j_call: TRBJ1-5
cdr3_aa: CASGADRRGNTIYF; cdr3_nt: TGTGCCAGCGGGGCTGACAGAAGAGGAAACACCATATATTTT; clone_size: -; v_call: TRBV28; d_call: -; j_call: TRBJ1-3
cdr3_aa: CASSTRRDRASPKNIQYF; cdr3_nt: TGTGCCAGCAGCACCAGACGCGACAGGGCGTCTCCCAAAAACATTCAGTACTTC; clone_size: -; v_call: TRBV21-1; d_call: -; j_call: TRBJ2-4
cdr3_aa: CASSGYRDRGAEQYF; cdr3_nt: TGTGCCAGCAGTGGGTACCGGGACAGGGGAGCCGAGCAGTACTTC; clone_size: -; v_call: TRBV2; d_call: TRBD1; j_call: TRBJ2-7
cdr3_aa: CASKGTGGPFEKLFF; cdr3_nt: TGTGCCAGCAAAGGGACAGGGGGGCCCTTTGAAAAACTGTTTTTT; clone_size: -; v_call: TRBV2; d_call: TRBD1; j_call: TRBJ1-4
cdr3_aa: CASSLIGETQYF; cdr3_nt: TGTGCCAGCAGCTTGATTGGAGAGACCCAGTACTTC; clone_size: -; v_call: TRBV5-6; d_call: -; j_call: TRBJ2-5
cdr3_aa: CASSRTPGVETQYF; cdr3_nt: TGTGCCAGCTCTCGCACCCCTGGGGTTGAGACCCAGTACTTC; clone_size: -; v_call: TRBV18; d_call: -; j_call: TRBJ2-5
cdr3_aa: CASSYSNYGYTF; cdr3_nt: TGTGCCAGTAGTTACAGCAACTATGGCTACACCTTC; clone_size: -; v_call: TRBV19; d_call: -; j_call: TRBJ1-2
cdr3_aa: CASSQSGGPGTGELFF; cdr3_nt: TGTGCCAGCAGCCAATCCGGGGGGCCGGGCACCGGGGAGCTGTTTTTT; clone_size: -; v_call: TRBV3-1/TRBV3-2; d_call: -; j_call: TRBJ2-2
cdr3_aa: CATSRPGIGVYGYTF; cdr3_nt: TGTGCCACCAGCAGACCGGGGATCGGGGTCTATGGCTACACCTTC; clone_size: -; v_call: TRBV15; d_call: -; j_call: TRBJ1-2
cdr3_aa: CASSPLQGSGANVLTF; cdr3_nt: TGTGCCAGCTCACCACTACAGGGATCTGGGGCCAACGTCCTGACTTTC; clone_size: -; v_call: TRBV18; d_call: -; j_call: TRBJ2-6
cdr3_aa: CASSVTGIEQYF; cdr3_nt: TGTGCCAGCAGTGTCACAGGGATCGAGCAGTACTTC; clone_size: -; v_call: TRBV12-3/TRBV12-4; d_call: -; j_call: TRBJ2-7
cdr3_aa: CASSAERGFGEQFF; cdr3_nt: TGTGCCAGCAGTGCTGAGCGGGGGTTTGGTGAGCAGTTCTTC; clone_size: -; v_call: TRBV2; d_call: TRBD2; j_call: TRBJ2-1
cdr3_aa: CASSLGGTGELFF; cdr3_nt: TGTGCCAGCAGCTTAGGAGGCACCGGGGAGCTGTTTTTT; clone_size: -; v_call: TRBV11-1; d_call: -; j_call: TRBJ2-2
cdr3_aa: CAWVQQGAAVEQYF; cdr3_nt: TGTGCCTGGGTCCAGCAGGGGGCGGCGGTCGAGCAGTACTTC; clone_size: -; v_call: TRBV30; d_call: TRBD1; j_call: TRBJ2-7
cdr3_aa: CASSQGMGTEAFF; cdr3_nt: TGTGCCAGCAGCCAGGGAATGGGGACTGAAGCTTTCTTT; clone_size: -; v_call: TRBV3-1/TRBV3-2; d_call: -; j_call: TRBJ1-1
cdr3_aa: CASSPHAGGEETQYF; cdr3_nt: TGTGCCAGCAGCCCCCATGCCGGCGGCGAAGAGACCCAGTACTTC; clone_size: -; v_call: TRBV7-3; d_call: -; j_call: TRBJ2-5
cdr3_aa: CATTDGNTGELFF; cdr3_nt: TGTGCCACCACGGACGGGAACACCGGGGAGCTGTTTTTT; clone_size: -; v_call: TRBV24-1; d_call: -; j_call: TRBJ2-2
cdr3_aa: CASRLAGSSGTYEQYF; cdr3_nt: TGTGCAAGTCGCTTAGCGGGGTCTAGCGGGACCTACGAGCAGTACTTC; clone_size: -; v_call: TRBV12-2; d_call: -; j_call: TRBJ2-7
cdr3_aa: CASSQDRERTYEQYF; cdr3_nt: TGTGCCAGCTCACAGGACAGGGAGCGGACCTACGAGCAGTACTTC; clone_size: -; v_call: TRBV18; d_call: TRBD1; j_call: TRBJ2-7
cdr3_aa: CASSPNRENIQYF; cdr3_nt: TGTGCCAGCTCACCCAACCGGGAAAACATTCAGTACTTC; clone_size: -; v_call: TRBV18; d_call: -; j_call: TRBJ2-4
cdr3_aa: CASSEGASTDTQYF; cdr3_nt: TGCGCCAGCAGTGAGGGGGCAAGCACAGATACGCAGTATTTT; clone_size: -; v_call: TRBV10-2; d_call: -; j_call: TRBJ2-3
cdr3_aa: CASSGQGGYGYTF; cdr3_nt: TGTGCCAGCAGCGGACAGGGGGGCTATGGCTACACCTTC; clone_size: -; v_call: TRBV9; d_call: TRBD1; j_call: TRBJ1-2
cdr3_aa: CASSSISPRGRTFSGANVLTF; cdr3_nt: TGTGCCAGCAGTTCTATATCCCCTCGGGGTAGGACCTTTTCTGGGGCCAACGTCCTGACTTTC; clone_size: -; v_call: TRBV28; d_call: -; j_call: TRBJ2-6